These 5 T cell receptor beta chains were all obtained from the same sample, sequenced in a study of control samples from healthy donors and cancer patients. Sequencing was performed with immunoSEQ multiplex PCR; in TCRdb, only in-frame clones are kept and a portion is missing. The sample comprises 100,000 or so clones, around 87% of which are singletons, and around 1.3% rests with the top ten. The sample consisted of blood. These receptors were taken from a woman between 45 and 65 years old in good health.

A single count supports this clone. The V and J genes are TRBV6-5 and TRBJ2-7; D could derive from TRBD1 or TRBD2 (5 bases each). Germline CDR1 MNHEY, CDR2 SVGAGI. Trimming took 4 bases from V and 7 from J, leaving 17 bases between them. CDR3 length: 14 residues. CDR3 nucleotide sequence: TGTGCCAGCAGTTCGATACAGGCGCCGGGGGAGCAGTACTTC. It encodes CASSSIQAPGEQYF.

V gene TRBV5-5 combines with J gene TRBJ1-2, with TRBD1 matching 8 bases. Germline V gene sequence: CDR1 SGHKS, CDR2 YYEKEE (reference sequence). This CDR3 comprises 14 residues. V dropped 3 bases and J dropped 4; count of bases not matched to a gene: 5. CDR3 bases: TGTGCCAGCAGCTCCAGGGGGCGCACCTATGGCTACACCTTC. As protein: CASSSRGRTYGYTF. Variable domain in full (rest from reference TRBV5-5 and TRBJ1-2): DAGVTQSPTHLIKTRGQQVTLRCSPISGHKSVSWYQQVLGQGPQFIFQYYEKEERGRGNFPDRFSARQFPNYSSELNVNALLLGDSALYLCASSSRGRTYGYTFGSGTRLTVV.

The chain employs TRBV5-1 and TRBJ2-1; possible D gene TRBD2, 6 bases. CDR1 is SGHRS, CDR2 YFSETQ, per germline. V was trimmed by 4 bases and J by 5 bases, leaving 22 bases between them. The CDR3 has 17 amino acids. CDR3 loop: CASSPGEGGIFNNEQFF. The DNA for the CDR3 is TGCGCCAGCAGCCCGGGTGAGGGCGGGATTTTCAACAATGAGCAGTTCTTC.

This clone was seen more than once but under ten times. The V call is TRBV5-5, the J call TRBJ2-5, with TRBD2 matching over 8 bases. The ends lost 1 base at V and 4 bases at J; junction bases unmatched: 12. The CDR3 length is 17 residues. Germline CDR1 is SGHKS and CDR2 is YYEKEE (reference sequence). The CDR3 DNA sequence: TGTGCCAGCAGCTTGAGCGCGGGGGGCCGTGGAAGAGAGACCCAGTACTTC. Its protein product is CASSLSAGGRGRETQYF.

The CDR3 reads CASSFDRAKAFF. CDR3 DNA: TGTGCCAGCAGCTTCGACAGGGCGAAGGCTTTCTTT. The rearrangement joins TRBV7-2 to TRBJ1-1, with 7 bases that match TRBD1. CDR3 length: 12 amino acids. Germline trimming cut 3 bases from V and 11 bases from J; bases unmatched to any gene: 6. Germline V gives CDR1 SGHTA, CDR2 FQGNSA.